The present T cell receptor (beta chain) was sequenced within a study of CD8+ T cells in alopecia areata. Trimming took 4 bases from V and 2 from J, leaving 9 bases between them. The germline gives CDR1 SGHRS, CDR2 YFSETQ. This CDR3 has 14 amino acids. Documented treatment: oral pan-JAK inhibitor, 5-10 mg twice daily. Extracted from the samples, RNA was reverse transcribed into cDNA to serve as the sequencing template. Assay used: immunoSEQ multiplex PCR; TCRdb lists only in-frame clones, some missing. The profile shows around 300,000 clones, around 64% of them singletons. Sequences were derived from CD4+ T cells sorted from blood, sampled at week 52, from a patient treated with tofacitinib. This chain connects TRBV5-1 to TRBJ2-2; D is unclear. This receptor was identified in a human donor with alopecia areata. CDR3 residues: CASSVDVNTGELFF. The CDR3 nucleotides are TGCGCCAGCAGCGTGGACGTCAACACCGGGGAGCTGTTTTTT.